This entry describes one TCR beta chain. Its target is not known. The sample originates from a study of OX40 agonist ivuxolimab in advanced cancers. For the study at large: Hepatocellular carcinoma, melanoma, renal cell or head and neck cancer occurred in dose-escalation patients.

The germline V gene encodes CDR1 LGHNT and CDR2 FRNRAP. V was clipped by 7 bases and J by 9 bases, with 19 bases between them. CDR3 length: 14 amino acids. General study findings and limits: There were, on average, more expanded clones in CD8+ T cells than in CD4+.

Researchers took blood at baseline, on cycle 4 day 1, and on cycle 7 day 1. TCRdb's table, derived via immunoSEQ multiplex PCR, lists solely in-frame clones and lacks some. The top ten hold 1.6% of the sample, which has almost 50,000 clones, approximately 79% seen once. The clonotype originates from an adult with an advanced solid tumor such as melanoma, head and neck, liver or kidney cancer. The specimen was CD4+ or CD8+ T cells sorted from blood, collected in a trial of the OX40 agonist ivuxolimab. The chain is built from TRBV12-5 and TRBJ1-5, with TRBD1 as a possible D gene (5 bases). CDR3 sequence reads: CASAPSGGGRPQHF. As DNA, the CDR3 is TGTGCTAGTGCTCCAAGTGGGGGGGGTAGGCCCCAGCATTTT.